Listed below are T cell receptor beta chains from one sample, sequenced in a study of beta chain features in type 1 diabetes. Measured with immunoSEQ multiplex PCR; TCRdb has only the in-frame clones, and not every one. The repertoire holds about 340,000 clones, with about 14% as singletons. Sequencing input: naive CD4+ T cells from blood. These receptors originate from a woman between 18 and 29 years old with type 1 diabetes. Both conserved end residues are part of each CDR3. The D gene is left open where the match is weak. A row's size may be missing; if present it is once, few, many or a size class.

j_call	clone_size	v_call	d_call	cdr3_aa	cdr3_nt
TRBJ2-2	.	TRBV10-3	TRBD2	CAISRLAGDTGELFF	TGTGCCATCAGCCGACTAGCGGGAGACACCGGGGAGCTGTTTTTT
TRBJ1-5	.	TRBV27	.	CASSSDSSGVQPQHF	TGTGCCAGCAGTTCTGACTCCTCCGGGGTCCAGCCCCAGCATTTT
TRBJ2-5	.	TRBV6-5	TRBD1	CASSLSDRVWETQYF	TGTGCCAGCAGCCTGTCGGACAGGGTGTGGGAGACCCAGTACTTC
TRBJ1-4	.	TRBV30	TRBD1	CAWSRQGEKLFF	TGTGCCTGGAGTCGACAGGGTGAAAAACTGTTTTTT
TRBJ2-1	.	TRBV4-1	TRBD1	CASSPTRLGQGFNEQFF	TGCGCCAGCAGCCCGACTCGATTGGGACAGGGGTTCAATGAGCAGTTCTTC
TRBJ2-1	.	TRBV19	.	CASSSGGLGYNEQFF	TGTGCCAGTAGTTCCGGGGGGCTAGGCTACAATGAGCAGTTCTTC
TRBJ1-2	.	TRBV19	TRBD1	CASSVGDRVDGYTF	TGTGCCAGTAGCGTCGGCGACAGGGTCGACGGCTACACCTTC
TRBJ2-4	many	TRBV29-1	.	CSVGYRVDKNIQYF	TGCAGCGTCGGATACAGGGTGGACAAAAACATTCAGTACTTC
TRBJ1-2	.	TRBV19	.	CASSHQGASGYTF	TGTGCCAGTAGTCATCAGGGCGCCAGTGGCTACACCTTC
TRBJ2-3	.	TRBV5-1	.	CASSLASKLRGTTDTQYF	TGCGCCAGCAGCTTGGCTTCAAAACTCCGGGGAACCACAGATACGCAGTATTTT
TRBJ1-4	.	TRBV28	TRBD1	CASSRQGAGEKLFF	TGTGCCAGCAGTCGACAGGGGGCGGGTGAAAAACTGTTTTTT
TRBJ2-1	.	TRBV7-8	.	CASSLGIGGEQFF	TGTGCCAGCAGCTTAGGAATCGGAGGGGAGCAGTTCTTC
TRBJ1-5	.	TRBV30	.	CAWSHRANQPQHF	TGTGCCTGGAGTCACAGGGCTAATCAGCCCCAGCATTTT
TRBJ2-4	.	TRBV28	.	CASSYGLAKNIQYF	TGTGCCAGCAGTTACGGACTAGCCAAAAACATTCAGTACTTC
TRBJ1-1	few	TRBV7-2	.	CASSLQGDTEAFF	TGTGCCAGCAGCCTACAGGGTGACACTGAAGCTTTCTTT
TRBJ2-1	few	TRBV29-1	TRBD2	CSVSGSSLPRNEQFF	TGCAGCGTTAGCGGGAGTTCTTTGCCCCGCAATGAGCAGTTCTTC
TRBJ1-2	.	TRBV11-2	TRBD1	CASSIQGAHYGYTF	TGTGCCAGCAGTATACAGGGGGCCCACTATGGCTACACCTTC
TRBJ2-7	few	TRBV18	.	CASSPGDTNEQYF	TGTGCCAGCTCACCGGGAGACACTAACGAGCAGTACTTC
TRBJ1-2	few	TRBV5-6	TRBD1	CASSDTGGNYGYTF	TGTGCCAGCAGCGATACAGGGGGGAACTATGGCTACACCTTC
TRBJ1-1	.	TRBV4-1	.	CARGDKGAFF	TGCGCCAGGGGGGACAAGGGAGCTTTCTTT
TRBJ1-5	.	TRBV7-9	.	CASSLSGNQPQHF	TGTGCCAGCAGCTTATCGGGTAATCAGCCCCAGCATTTT
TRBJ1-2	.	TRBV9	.	CASSVVGGINYGYTF	TGTGCCAGCAGCGTAGTCGGAGGGATAAACTATGGCTACACCTTC
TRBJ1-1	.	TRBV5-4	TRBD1	CASSSLTGGTEAFF	TGTGCCAGCAGCTCCCTAACAGGGGGCACTGAAGCTTTCTTT
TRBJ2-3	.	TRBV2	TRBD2	CASRLLAETARGTQYF	TGTGCCAGCAGGCTACTAGCGGAGACGGCCCGGGGTACGCAGTATTTT
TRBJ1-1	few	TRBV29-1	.	CSVRQLLMNTEAFF	TGCAGCGTCCGACAGCTCCTGATGAACACTGAAGCTTTCTTT
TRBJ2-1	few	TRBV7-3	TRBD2	CASSSGLALSYNEQFF	TGTGCCAGCAGCTCCGGACTAGCGCTTTCCTACAATGAGCAGTTCTTC
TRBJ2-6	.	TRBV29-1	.	CSFKSRGANVLTF	TGCAGCTTCAAATCCAGGGGGGCCAACGTCCTGACTTTC
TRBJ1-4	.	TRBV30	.	CAWSVGRGRTAVLFF	TGTGCCTGGAGTGTAGGGCGGGGGAGGACCGCCGTACTGTTTTTT
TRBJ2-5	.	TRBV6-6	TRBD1	CASSYRDSQETQYF	TGTGCCAGCAGTTACAGGGACAGCCAAGAGACCCAGTACTTC
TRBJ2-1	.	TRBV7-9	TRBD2	CASSLSRLAGGSEQFF	TGTGCCAGCAGCTTATCACGGCTAGCGGGAGGTAGTGAGCAGTTCTTC
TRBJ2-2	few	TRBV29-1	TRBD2	CSVETAGEPGELFF	TGCAGCGTTGAAACAGCGGGAGAGCCCGGGGAGCTGTTTTTT
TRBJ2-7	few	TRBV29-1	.	CSELDKPCGQYF	TGCAGTGAATTGGATAAACCCTGCGGGCAGTACTTC
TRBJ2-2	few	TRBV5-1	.	CASRRTGGSTGELFF	TGCGCCAGCCGACGCACGGGGGGCAGCACCGGGGAGCTGTTTTTT
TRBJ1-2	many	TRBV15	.	CATSFGTPPDGYTF	TGTGCCACCAGCTTTGGGACACCGCCTGATGGCTACACCTTC
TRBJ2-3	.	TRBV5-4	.	CASSIPGLGTDTQYF	TGTGCCAGCAGCATACCGGGACTCGGCACAGATACGCAGTATTTT
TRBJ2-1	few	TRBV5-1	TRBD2	CASSSEPGLAKNEQFF	TGCGCCAGCAGCTCCGAACCCGGACTAGCGAAGAATGAGCAGTTCTTC
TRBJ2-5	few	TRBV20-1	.	CSASGGETQYF	TGCAGTGCTAGCGGAGGAGAGACCCAGTACTTC
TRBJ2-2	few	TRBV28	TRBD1	CASSPGTANTGELFF	TGTGCCAGCAGCCCCGGGACAGCGAACACCGGGGAGCTGTTTTTT
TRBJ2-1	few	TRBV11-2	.	CASSLGDWGEQFF	TGTGCCAGCAGCTTAGGGGACTGGGGTGAGCAGTTCTTC
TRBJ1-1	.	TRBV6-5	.	CASIQNTEAFF	TGTGCCAGCATACAGAACACTGAAGCTTTCTTT
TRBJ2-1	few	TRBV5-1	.	CASSLEGGETYNEQFF	TGCGCCAGCAGCTTGGAGGGCGGGGAAACCTACAATGAGCAGTTCTTC
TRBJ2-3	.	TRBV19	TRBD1	CASSIDRGGRYTDTQYF	TGTGCCAGTAGTATTGACAGGGGAGGACGATACACAGATACGCAGTATTTT
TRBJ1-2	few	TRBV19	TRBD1	CASSPTGGAGYGYTF	TGTGCCAGTAGTCCTACAGGGGGCGCTGGGTATGGCTACACCTTC
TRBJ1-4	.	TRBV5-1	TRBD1	CASSSSLRTGGTNEKLFF	TGCGCCAGCAGCTCCAGCTTGAGGACAGGGGGAACTAATGAAAAACTGTTTTTT
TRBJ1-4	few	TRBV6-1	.	CASSAGTTNEKLFF	TGTGCCAGCAGCGCCGGGACAACTAATGAAAAACTGTTTTTT
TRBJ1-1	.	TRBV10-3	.	CATGGQSMNTEAFF	TGTGCCACGGGTGGACAGTCCATGAACACTGAAGCTTTCTTT
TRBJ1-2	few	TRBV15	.	CATSSGGPGLGYTF	TGTGCCACCAGCAGTGGGGGCCCGGGGCTTGGCTACACCTTC
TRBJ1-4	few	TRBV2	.	CASTGQGNEKLFF	TGTGCCAGCACAGGGCAGGGTAATGAAAAACTGTTTTTT
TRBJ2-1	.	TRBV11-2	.	CASSQSPARLAYNEQFF	TGTGCCAGCAGCCAATCACCGGCCCGACTGGCATACAATGAGCAGTTCTTC
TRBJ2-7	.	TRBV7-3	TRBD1	CASSLIGEGAHEQYF	TGTGCCAGCAGCCTAATCGGCGAGGGGGCCCACGAGCAGTACTTC
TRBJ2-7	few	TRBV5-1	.	CASSLESRSGKGEQYF	TGCGCCAGCAGCTTGGAATCCCGTTCCGGGAAGGGCGAGCAGTACTTC
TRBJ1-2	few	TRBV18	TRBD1	CASSPGDSSYGYTF	TGTGCCAGCTCACCAGGGGACAGCTCCTATGGCTACACCTTC
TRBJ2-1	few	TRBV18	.	CASSPPSIPQNEQFF	TGTGCCAGCTCGCCGCCTAGCATCCCCCAGAATGAGCAGTTCTTC
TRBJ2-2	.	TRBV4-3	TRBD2	CASSHPASGRYTGELFF	TGCGCCAGCAGCCACCCCGCTAGCGGGAGGTACACCGGGGAGCTGTTTTTT